Listed below are T cell receptor beta chains from one sample, sequenced in a study of blood T cells in healthy people across ages. TCRdb passed the 5' RACE reads through MiXCR, listing each CDR3 protein once. The sample includes about 1 million distinct CDR3 sequences, about 23% of them seen just once. These data were also reused for a study on T cells of mothers and their children.

The specimen was blood. These receptors all stem from a girl aged 2-10 years in good health. Each CDR3 is given with its conserved first and last residue. The D gene is left open where the match is weak. Size is stated for part of the rows, as once, few or many counts, or as a class when the clone is expanded.

NA	TRBV5-1	NA	TRBJ2-7	TGCGCCAGCAGCCAGGTTTATCAGGTGACAACCTACGAGCAGTACTTC	CASSQVYQVTTYEQYF
few	TRBV7-9	TRBD1	TRBJ1-4	TGTGCCAGCAGGAAGGGACAGGGCGAAAAACTGTTTTTT	CASRKGQGEKLFF
few	TRBV7-6	NA	TRBJ2-1	TGTGCCAGCAGCCCGCCCACTCTCCTGGGTTACAATGAGCAGTTCTTC	CASSPPTLLGYNEQFF
NA	TRBV29-1	NA	TRBJ2-5	TGCAGCGTTGAAAAGGCAGGAGACACACAAGAGACCCAGTACTTC	CSVEKAGDTQETQYF
once	TRBV5-1	TRBD2	TRBJ2-3	TGCGCCAGCGGCCAGGTAGCGGGAGATCCAGATACGCAGTATTTT	CASGQVAGDPDTQYF
NA	TRBV7-9	TRBD2	TRBJ2-7	TGTGCCAGCAGCCCTAGCGGGAGTATCGAGCAGTACTTC	CASSPSGSIEQYF
NA	TRBV9	TRBD1	TRBJ2-7	TGTGCCAGCAGCGTAGATGAGGGGGCATACGAGCAGTACTTC	CASSVDEGAYEQYF
few	TRBV15	TRBD2	TRBJ2-3	TGTGCCACCAGCGAGACTAGCGGGGCGAACACAGATACGCAGTATTTT	CATSETSGANTDTQYF
NA	TRBV28	NA	TRBJ1-1	TGTGCCAGCCTAACGAACACTGAAGCTTTCTTT	CASLTNTEAFF
few	TRBV5-5	NA	TRBJ2-5	TGTGCCAGCAGCTTCCGGTCGGCGGGGCAAGAGACCCAGTACTTC	CASSFRSAGQETQYF
few	TRBV9	TRBD2	TRBJ2-1	TGTGCCAGCAGCGTATCGGGTAGCGGGTACAATGAGCAGTTCTTC	CASSVSGSGYNEQFF
few	TRBV21-1	NA	TRBJ1-4	TGTGCCAGCAGCAAATCATGTTCGTGGGGTGAAAAACTGTTTTTT	CASSKSCSWGEKLFF
few	TRBV29-1	NA	TRBJ2-2	TGCAGCGTCAAACCGACCCGACTAACCGGGGAGCTGTTTTTT	CSVKPTRLTGELFF
few	TRBV28	TRBD1	TRBJ2-7	TGTGCCAGCAGTTTTACAGGGGGGCAGTACTTC	CASSFTGGQYF
NA	TRBV20-1	TRBD2	TRBJ2-1	TGCAGTGCTACACGGACTAGCGGGAGGGATGAGCAGTTCTTC	CSATRTSGRDEQFF
few	TRBV4-1	TRBD1	TRBJ1-1	TGCGCCAGCAGCCATCCCGGACAGGAGAACACTGAAGCTTTCTTT	CASSHPGQENTEAFF
NA	TRBV29-1	NA	TRBJ2-5	TGTAGCGTTGTTGCGAGCCTGGGAGAGACCCAGTACTTC	CSVVASLGETQYF
NA	TRBV20-1	NA	TRBJ1-2	TGCAGTGCTAGAGATAGAGCCTCCTCTAACTATGGCTACACCTTC	CSARDRASSNYGYTF
few	TRBV28	NA	TRBJ2-5	TGTGCCAGCAGGAACAGTGTTCAAGAGACCCAGTACTTC	CASRNSVQETQYF
NA	TRBV12-3/TRBV12-4	NA	TRBJ2-5	TGTGCCAGCAGTTTAGCCGGGGCAAAGACCCAGTACTTC	CASSLAGAKTQYF
NA	TRBV20-1	NA	TRBJ1-1	TGCAGTGCTAGAGATGAGTCCCTGTACGGAGCTTTCTTT	CSARDESLYGAFF
few	TRBV7-9	TRBD2	TRBJ2-5	TGTGCCAGCAGCCCCGGGGAGGGGTCGGTGGCCGGAGAGACCCAGTACTTC	CASSPGEGSVAGETQYF
few	TRBV5-1	TRBD1	TRBJ1-2	TGCGCCAGCAGCTTTGGACAGGGCAGTGGCTACACCTTC	CASSFGQGSGYTF
few	TRBV29-1	NA	TRBJ2-3	TGCAGCGTTGCGAGCACAGATACGCAGTATTTT	CSVASTDTQYF
few	TRBV29-1	TRBD2	TRBJ2-7	TGCAGCGTTGAAGCTTGGGGGGAGGGTGTCTACGAGCAGTACTTC	CSVEAWGEGVYEQYF
few	TRBV4-3	NA	TRBJ1-1	TGCGCCAGCAGCCAGTTGAGAGTATCCACTGAAGCTTTCTTT	CASSQLRVSTEAFF
NA	TRBV7-9	NA	TRBJ2-7	TGTGCCAGCAGCTTACCGGTTGGTGGACTACCCTCCTACGAGCAGTACTTC	CASSLPVGGLPSYEQYF
few	TRBV9	NA	TRBJ2-6	TGTGCCAGCAGCTTCGAGGCGTTGGGACAACTTGCTGGGGCCAACGTCCTGACTTTC	CASSFEALGQLAGANVLTF
few	TRBV12-3/TRBV12-4	NA	TRBJ2-6	TGTGCCAGCAGTTTCGGGGCGTCTGGGGCCAACGTCCTGACTTTC	CASSFGASGANVLTF
NA	TRBV4-1	NA	TRBJ1-6	TGCGCCAGCAGCCAAGAACCCGGGTTGAGATCACCCCTCCACTTT	CASSQEPGLRSPLHF
NA	TRBV12-3/TRBV12-4	NA	TRBJ2-6	TGTGCCAGCAGTCCAATATTTGAGGCCAACGTCCTGACTTTC	CASSPIFEANVLTF
NA	TRBV28	TRBD2	TRBJ2-4	TGTGCCAGCAGTGGGACTAGCGGGAAATGGAACATTCAGTACTTC	CASSGTSGKWNIQYF
few	TRBV6-6	NA	TRBJ1-2	TGTGCCAGCAGTTACCCGGGACCGTATGATGGCTACACCTTC	CASSYPGPYDGYTF
few	TRBV2	TRBD1	TRBJ1-5	TGTGCCAGCAGAACACAGGGGGCGGCGAATCAGCCCCAGCATTTT	CASRTQGAANQPQHF
few	TRBV29-1	TRBD1	TRBJ2-1	TGCAGCGTTCCGCCGGGACAGTACAATGAGCAGTTCTTC	CSVPPGQYNEQFF
few	TRBV4-2	NA	TRBJ2-4	TGTGCCAGCAGCCAAGATGCGGGGTGGGACATTCAGTACTTC	CASSQDAGWDIQYF
few	TRBV12-3/TRBV12-4	NA	TRBJ1-2	TGTGCCAGCACCCCAAGTGGCTTCGGCTACACCTTC	CASTPSGFGYTF
NA	TRBV7-9	NA	TRBJ2-7	TGTGCCAGCAGCTTAGAGAAAGGCGAGCAGTACTTC	CASSLEKGEQYF
NA	TRBV12-3/TRBV12-4	NA	TRBJ1-6	TGTGCCAGCAGTCCGACCAGGGTGAAACCCCTCCACTTT	CASSPTRVKPLHF
NA	TRBV12-3/TRBV12-4	NA	TRBJ1-2	TGTGCCAGCACCATGTATGGCTACACCTTC	CASTMYGYTF
few	TRBV10-3	NA	TRBJ2-7	TGTGCCATCAATTTCGGAGTGGGTGGAGACGAGCAGTACTTC	CAINFGVGGDEQYF
NA	TRBV6-1	TRBD1	TRBJ1-5	TGTGCCAGCAGTCGGACAGGGGTCGGTCAGCCCCAGCATTTT	CASSRTGVGQPQHF
NA	TRBV7-9	NA	TRBJ2-7	TGTGCCAGCACCCCGAGAGCATCGGAGGCGGACGAGCAGTACTTC	CASTPRASEADEQYF
once	TRBV20-1	NA	TRBJ2-7	TGCAGTGGCCGCTCGGACGGCTACGAGCAGTACTTC	CSGRSDGYEQYF
few	TRBV27	NA	TRBJ1-1	TGTGCCAGCAGTTTATGGGGCCCCACTGAAGCTTTCTTT	CASSLWGPTEAFF